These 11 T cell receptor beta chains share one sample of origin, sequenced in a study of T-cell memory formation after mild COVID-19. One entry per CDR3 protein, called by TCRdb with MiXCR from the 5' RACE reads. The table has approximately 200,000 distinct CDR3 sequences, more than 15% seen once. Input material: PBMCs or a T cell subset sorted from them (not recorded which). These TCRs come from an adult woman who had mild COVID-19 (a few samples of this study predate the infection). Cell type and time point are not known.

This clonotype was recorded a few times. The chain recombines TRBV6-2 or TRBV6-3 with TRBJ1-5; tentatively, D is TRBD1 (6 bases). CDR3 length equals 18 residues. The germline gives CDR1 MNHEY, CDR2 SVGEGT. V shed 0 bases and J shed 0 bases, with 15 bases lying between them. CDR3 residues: CASSYSSAGHYSNQPQHF. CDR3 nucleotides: TGTGCCAGCAGTTACTCGTCCGCGGGACATTATAGCAATCAGCCCCAGCATTTT.

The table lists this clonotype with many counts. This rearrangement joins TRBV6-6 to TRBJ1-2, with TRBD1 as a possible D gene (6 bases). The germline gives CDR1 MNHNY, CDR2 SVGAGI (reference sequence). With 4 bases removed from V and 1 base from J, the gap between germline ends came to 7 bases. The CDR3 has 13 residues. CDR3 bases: TGTGCCAGCAGTTCGGACAGTAACTATGGCTACACCTTC. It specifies CASSSDSNYGYTF.

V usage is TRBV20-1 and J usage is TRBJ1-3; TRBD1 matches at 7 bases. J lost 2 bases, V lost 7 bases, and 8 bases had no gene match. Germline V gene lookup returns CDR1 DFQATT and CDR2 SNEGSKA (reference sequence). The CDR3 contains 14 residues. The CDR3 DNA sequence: TGCAGTGTTCCCCAGGGGACAGCTGGAAACACCATATATTTT. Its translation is CSVPQGTAGNTIYF.

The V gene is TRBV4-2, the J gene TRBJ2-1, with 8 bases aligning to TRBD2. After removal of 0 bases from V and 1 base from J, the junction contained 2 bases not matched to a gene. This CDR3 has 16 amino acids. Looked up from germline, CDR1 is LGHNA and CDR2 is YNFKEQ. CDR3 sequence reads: CASSQEGGRSYNEQFF. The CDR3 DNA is TGTGCCAGCAGCCAAGAGGGCGGGAGGTCCTACAATGAGCAGTTCTTC.

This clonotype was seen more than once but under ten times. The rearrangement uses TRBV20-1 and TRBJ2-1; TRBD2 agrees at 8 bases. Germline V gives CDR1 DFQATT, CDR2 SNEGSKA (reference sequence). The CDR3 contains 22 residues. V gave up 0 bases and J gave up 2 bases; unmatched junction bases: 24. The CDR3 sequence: CSARDPPGTRKAKGRAYNEQFF. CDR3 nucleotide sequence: TGCAGTGCTAGAGATCCACCCGGGACTAGGAAAGCGAAGGGAAGGGCCTACAATGAGCAGTTCTTC.

CDR3 sequence: CASSRRGGYGYTF. In DNA, the CDR3 is TGTGCCAGCAGTCGCAGGGGGGGCTATGGCTACACCTTC. V gene TRBV28 combines with J gene TRBJ1-2, with TRBD1 matching over 7 bases. The CDR3 contains 13 residues. V gave up 5 bases and J gave up 4 bases; unmatched junction bases: 4. From germline, CDR1 is MDHEN and CDR2 SYDVKM.

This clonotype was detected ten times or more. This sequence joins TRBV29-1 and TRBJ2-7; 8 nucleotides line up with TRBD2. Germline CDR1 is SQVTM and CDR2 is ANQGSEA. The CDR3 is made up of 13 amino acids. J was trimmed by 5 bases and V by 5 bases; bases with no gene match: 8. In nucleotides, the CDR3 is TGCAGCGTTTTCGAGAGCGGGAGAAACGAGCAGTACTTC. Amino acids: CSVFESGRNEQYF.

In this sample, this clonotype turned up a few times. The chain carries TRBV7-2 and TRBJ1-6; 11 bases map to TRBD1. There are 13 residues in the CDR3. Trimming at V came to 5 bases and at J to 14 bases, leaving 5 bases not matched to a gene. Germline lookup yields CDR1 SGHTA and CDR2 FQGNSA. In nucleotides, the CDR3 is TGTGCCAGCAGCCCGGGACAGGGGGGTGCCCTCCACTTT. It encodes CASSPGQGGALHF.

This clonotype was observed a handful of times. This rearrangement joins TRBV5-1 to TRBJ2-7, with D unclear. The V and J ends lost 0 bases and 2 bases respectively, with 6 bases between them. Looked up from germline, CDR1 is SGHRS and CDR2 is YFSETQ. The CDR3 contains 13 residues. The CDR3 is CASSLGSAYEQYF. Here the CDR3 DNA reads TGCGCCAGCAGCTTGGGATCCGCCTACGAGCAGTACTTC. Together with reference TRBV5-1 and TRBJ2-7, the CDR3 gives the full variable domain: KAGVTQTPRYLIKTRGQQVTLSCSPISGHRSVSWYQQTPGQGLQFLFEYFSETQRNKGNFPGRFSGRQFSNSRSEMNVSTLELGDSALYLCASSLGSAYEQYFGPGTRLTVT.

CDR3 protein: CSVQGGGLRNTEAFF. CDR3 sequence (DNA): TGCAGCGTCCAAGGTGGGGGTTTGAGAAACACTGAAGCTTTCTTT. The gene calls are TRBV29-1 and TRBJ1-1; D is possibly TRBD1 (5 bases). Germline V gene data show CDR1 as SQVTM and CDR2 as ANQGSEA. Trimming took 6 bases from V and 2 from J, leaving 19 bases between them. The CDR3 runs 15 residues.

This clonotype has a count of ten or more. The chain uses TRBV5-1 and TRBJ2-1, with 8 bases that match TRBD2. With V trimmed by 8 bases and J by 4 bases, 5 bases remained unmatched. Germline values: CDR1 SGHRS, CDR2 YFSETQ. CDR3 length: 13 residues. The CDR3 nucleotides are TGCGCCAGTACTAGCGGAGATTACAATGAGCAGTTCTTC. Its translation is CASTSGDYNEQFF.